These 4 T cell receptor beta chains share one sample of origin, sequenced in a study of radiotherapy plus CTLA-4 blockade in lung cancer. The protocol was immunoSEQ multiplex PCR, while the TCRdb copy is restricted to in-frame clones and leaves out a portion. The data show roughly 98,000 clones, over 80% seen once. The sample in question was peripheral blood, obtained from a patient treated with radiotherapy plus ipilimumab. The receptors were gathered from a human donor with non-small cell lung cancer that progressed on radiotherapy plus ipilimumab.

The chain is built from TRBV4-1 and TRBJ2-6; D possibly corresponds to TRBD1 (7 bases). V lost 10 bases and J lost 4, with 14 bases in between. This CDR3 comprises 14 residues. Germline V gene sequence: CDR1 MGHRA, CDR2 YSYEKL. CDR3 sequence reads: CATTRGAGANVLTF. In DNA form, the CDR3 reads TGCGCCACCACCAGGGGGGCCGGGGCCAACGTCCTGACTTTC.

The V and J genes are TRBV5-1 and TRBJ1-2; 9 nucleotides agree with TRBD1. Germline V gene sequence: CDR1 SGHRS, CDR2 YFSETQ. The CDR3 spans 13 residues. The trim removed 0 bases at V and 7 bases at J, leaving 1 base unmatched. CDR3 in DNA: TGCGCCAGCAGCTTGGGGACAGGGGCTGGCTACACCTTC. Protein product: CASSLGTGAGYTF. The entire variable domain, with the rest obtained from reference TRBV5-1 and TRBJ1-2, is as follows: KAGVTQTPRYLIKTRGQQVTLSCSPISGHRSVSWYQQTPGQGLQFLFEYFSETQRNKGNFPGRFSGRQFSNSRSEMNVSTLELGDSALYLCASSLGTGAGYTFGSGTRLTVV.

For the CDR3, the DNA is TGTGCCTGGAGTACCGGGGCCTCCTACGAGCAGTACTTC. This encodes CAWSTGASYEQYF. V and J are TRBV30 and TRBJ2-7, with D perhaps given as TRBD1 or TRBD2 (5 bases each). This CDR3 region has 13 residues. The V end was cut by 2 bases, the J end by 0 bases, with 8 bases between. From germline, CDR1 is GTSNPN and CDR2 SVGIG (reference sequence).

The rearrangement links TRBV10-3 to TRBJ2-5; possibly TRBD2 for D (5 bases). Trimming removed 2 bases at V and 11 bases at J, with 21 bases between. The CDR3 loop spans 15 amino acids. Looked up from germline, CDR1 is ENHRY and CDR2 is SYGVKD. The CDR3 DNA sequence: TGTGCCATCAGTGAGCCCCCGAGGGTAACGGCTGAGCAGTACTTC. This gives the protein CAISEPPRVTAEQYF.